Below are 10 T cell receptor beta chains sequenced from a single sample in a study of neurological immune-mediated disorders. This sample's time point: longitudinal time-point 3. In TCRdb, the 5' RACE reads were re-called with MiXCR into one record per CDR3 protein. The sample lists more than 100,000 distinct CDR3 sequences, 11% occurring once. The material sequenced was PBMCs. These receptors were obtained from a female donor with HTLV-1-associated myelopathy (HAM/TSP).

This clonotype was seen at least ten times. This chain joins TRBV20-1 and TRBJ2-7; the D is unclear. CDR1 is DFQATT and CDR2 is SNEGSKA in the germline V gene (reference sequence). This CDR3 contains 13 residues. V was shortened by 3 bases and J by 3 bases, with 12 bases between the two germline ends. In DNA form, the CDR3 reads TGCAGTGCTAGCGGAGTAGCCGACTACGAGCAGTACTTC. This translates into CSASGVADYEQYF.

This clonotype appeared many times. The CDR3 bases are TGTGCCAGCAGCCCCCTCTCGGGGGGGCGGAGCACAGATACGCAGTATTTT. This translates into CASSPLSGGRSTDTQYF. V and J are TRBV14 and TRBJ2-3; the match to TRBD2 covers 8 bases. Trimming at V came to 4 bases and at J to 0 bases, leaving 9 bases not matched to a gene. Germline V lookup: CDR1 SGHDN, CDR2 FVKESK. There are 17 residues in the CDR3.

This clonotype was seen ten or more times. The chain employs TRBV5-1 and TRBJ2-3; D perhaps matches TRBD1 (6 bases). The V end was cut by 6 bases, the J end by 2 bases, with 13 bases between. CDR1 and CDR2 from the germline V gene are SGHRS and YFSETQ. The CDR3 runs to 14 residues. CDR3 sequence: CASTHGQFTDTQYF. The CDR3 region has the DNA TGCGCCAGCACCCACGGACAGTTCACAGATACGCAGTATTTT.

Ten or more counts support this clonotype. The V gene is TRBV20-1, the J gene TRBJ2-1, with TRBD2 matching 8 bases. The germline gives CDR1 DFQATT, CDR2 SNEGSKA (reference sequence). J lost 4 bases, V lost 1 base, and 0 bases had no gene match. The CDR3 is 13 residues long. The CDR3 DNA is TGCAGTGCTAGAGGACTAGCGTACAATGAGCAGTTCTTC. Encoded protein: CSARGLAYNEQFF.

This clonotype was seen repeatedly, ten times or more. J is TRBJ1-6 and V is TRBV5-6, with D unresolved. Germline-derived CDR1 and CDR2 are SGHDT and YYEEEE. The CDR3 extends over 14 amino acids. The V and J ends lost 1 base and 7 bases respectively, with 9 bases between them. The DNA for the CDR3 is TGTGCCAGCAGCTTGTACCTCAGGAATTCACCCCTCCACTTT. This sequence encodes CASSLYLRNSPLHF.

This clonotype came up many times. The chain links TRBV24-1 to TRBJ2-1; 15 bases agree with TRBD2. The trim removed 4 bases at V and 7 bases at J, leaving 16 bases unmatched. The CDR3 contains 20 residues. Germline CDR1 reads KGHDR; CDR2 reads SFDVKD. CDR3 sequence: CATSDPKAGLAGGRGNEQFF. Written as DNA, the CDR3 is TGTGCCACCAGTGACCCAAAGGCCGGACTAGCGGGGGGGCGAGGGAATGAGCAGTTCTTC.

There are many counts of this clonotype. V gene TRBV24-1 combines with J gene TRBJ2-7; D remains unclear. Germline V gene sequence: CDR1 KGHDR, CDR2 SFDVKD. CDR3 size: 11 residues. Deletions cut 3 bases from V and 2 bases from J, with 1 base between. CDR3 DNA: TGTGCCACCAGTGATGCCTACGAGCAGTACTTC. Protein: CATSDAYEQYF.

This clonotype was observed many times. The J gene is TRBJ1-4, the V gene TRBV21-1; the table's D call, TRBD1, was not checked against the DNA. TRBV21-1 is labeled a pseudogene. This CDR3 region has 15 residues. CDR3 region: CASSRYRGQNEKLFF. The CDR3 bases are TGTGCCAGCAGCAGGTACAGGGGGCAGAATGAAAAACTGTTTTTT.

This clonotype was recorded many times. CDR3 region: CASSRSIRRGGSYEQYF. The CDR3 region has the DNA TGTGCCAGCAGTCGTTCTATTAGACGGGGGGGATCCTACGAGCAGTACTTC. This chain joins TRBV7-9 and TRBJ2-7; 8 bases fit TRBD2. CDR1 and CDR2 from the germline V gene are SEHNR and FQNEAQ (reference sequence). The V gene end was trimmed by 6 bases and the J gene end by 1 base; junction bases not matched to a gene: 14. This CDR3 region has 17 residues.

There are many counts of this clonotype. The gene calls are TRBV12-3 or TRBV12-4 and TRBJ2-1, with TRBD1 as a possible D gene (6 bases). The CDR3 extends over 13 amino acids. The V gene lost 4 bases and the J gene lost 9 bases, with 13 bases spanning the gap. The CDR3 region has the DNA TGTGCCAGCAGTTGGCAGGGGCCACGTGAGCAGTTCTTC. This translates into CASSWQGPREQFF.